This TCR beta chain was obtained from a study of blood T cell repertoires in COVID-19. Germline-derived CDR1 and CDR2 are MNHNS and SASEGT. V was shortened by 3 bases and J by 8 bases, with 13 bases between the two germline ends. The CDR3 covers 13 residues. TCRdb's table, derived via immunoSEQ multiplex PCR, lists solely in-frame clones and lacks some. The sample has about 270,000 clones, around nine tenths seen once. The chain recombines TRBV6-1 with TRBJ1-2; weak D call: TRBD1 (6 bases). This sequence was found in a man in his forties who had recovered from COVID-19. Specimen: peripheral blood. The CDR3 DNA follows: TGTGCCAGCAGTGACAGGGGTCCGTACGGCTACACCTTC. Its translation: CASSDRGPYGYTF.